This TCR beta chain was observed in a study of Ad26.COV2.S vaccination and SARS-CoV-2 variants. Study conclusions and caveats: The placebo group had lower spike-specific TCR breadth than the vaccine recipients did.

Sequencing was performed with immunoSEQ multiplex PCR; in TCRdb, only in-frame clones are kept and a portion is missing. Here the sample spans 350,000 to 400,000 clones, approximately 91% being singletons. The CDR3 extends over 15 amino acids. Germline CDR1 reads MDHEN; CDR2 reads SYDVKM. V shed 7 bases and J shed 4 bases, with 20 bases lying between them. As for treatment: around 19 received Ad26.COV2.S at low or high dose, single or two shots; about 5 received placebo; per-sample allocation not given. Day 63 after the first vaccine or placebo injection was the time point for sampling. Vaccination employed an Ad26 vector expressing the Wuhan-strain SARS-CoV-2 spike. With respect to this clone: Its specificity is not known.

The chain links TRBV28 to TRBJ2-7; D remains unclear. The receptor was isolated from a person between 18 and 60 years old who received the Ad26.COV2.S COVID-19 vaccine or a placebo. This specimen was peripheral blood, taken in a trial of Ad26.COV2.S vaccine versus placebo. CDR3 coding DNA: TGTGCCAGCACCAAGCCGAAGGGTCGAGGATACGAGCAGTACTTC. It translates to CASTKPKGRGYEQYF.